Below are 14 T cell receptor beta chains sequenced from a single sample in a study of T cell changes during pregnancy in multiple sclerosis. TCRdb's copy holds only in-frame clones and misses some; the assay was immunoSEQ multiplex PCR. The sample yields approximately 120,000 clones, around 97% seen once. The sequences come from peripheral blood, collected after pregnancy. These receptors were collected from a female donor with multiple sclerosis, enrolled in a pregnancy study.

This clone has a single count. This chain links TRBV19 with TRBJ2-3; 11 bases map to TRBD2. V dropped 0 bases and J dropped 8; count of bases not matched to a gene: 13. CDR1 and CDR2 from the germline V gene are LNHDA and SQIVND (reference sequence). The CDR3 is 18 residues long. The CDR3 protein is CASSIEGTSGKPRATQYF. CDR3 DNA: TGTGCCAGTAGTATAGAGGGGACTAGCGGAAAACCACGAGCTACGCAGTATTTT.

V is TRBV2 and J is TRBJ2-7; the match to TRBD1 covers 7 bases. V lost 6 bases, J lost 0 bases, and 8 bases stayed unmatched. This CDR3 has 15 amino acids. Germline loops: CDR1 SNHLY, CDR2 FYNNEI. The CDR3, as DNA: TGTGCCAGCAGAACCGGGACAGAGTTCTCCTACGAGCAGTACTTC. Translation gives CASRTGTEFSYEQYF.

The chain couples TRBV6-5 to TRBJ2-7, with D possibly matching TRBD2 (6 bases). Germline CDR1 MNHEY, CDR2 SVGAGI. V was shortened by 5 bases and J by 2 bases, with 16 bases between the two germline ends. CDR3 length: 15 amino acids. CDR3 protein: CASSPTGREPYEQYF. CDR3 coding DNA: TGTGCCAGCAGTCCCACCGGGCGGGAACCCTACGAGCAGTACTTC.

The chain has TRBV28 and TRBJ2-5, with D hard to call. Trimming removed 7 bases from V and 7 bases from J, with 10 bases in between. This CDR3 spans 11 amino acids. Germline V gene data show CDR1 as MDHEN and CDR2 as SYDVKM. This chain's CDR3 is CASTDLGTQYF. CDR3 DNA: TGTGCCAGCACCGATCTCGGGACCCAGTACTTC.

The CDR3 protein is CASSLGVATNEKLFF. CDR3 bases: TGTGCCAGCAGTTTAGGTGTAGCAACTAATGAAAAACTGTTTTTT. The gene calls are TRBV27 and TRBJ1-4; D is uncertain. The germline V gene has CDR1 MNHEY and CDR2 SMNVEV (reference sequence). This CDR3 is built from 15 residues. Trimming took 2 bases from V and 0 from J, leaving 7 bases between them.

The V gene is TRBV2, the J gene TRBJ2-1; 7 bases are shared with TRBD2. This CDR3 contains 17 residues. The V and J ends lost 0 bases and 0 bases, in that order; junction bases with no gene match: 5. From germline, CDR1 is SNHLY and CDR2 FYNNEI. CDR3 amino acids: CASSEAREIVSYNEQFF. The CDR3 nucleotides read TGTGCCAGCAGTGAAGCGCGGGAGATTGTCTCCTACAATGAGCAGTTCTTC.

J is TRBJ1-2 and V is TRBV28; no clear D. The V gene's germline CDR1 is MDHEN and CDR2 SYDVKM. This CDR3 spans 13 amino acids. V was pared by 7 bases and J by 2 bases, with 11 bases between. The CDR3, as DNA: TGTGCCAGCACCCAAGGAGCGAACTATGGCTACACCTTC. Translation gives CASTQGANYGYTF.

The chain employs TRBV5-4 and TRBJ2-7, with 7 positions matching TRBD2. The CDR3 has 13 residues. Germline trimming cut 0 bases from V and 5 bases from J; bases unmatched to any gene: 2. Per the germline V gene, CDR1 is SGHNT and CDR2 is YYREEE (reference sequence). CDR3 loop: CASSLAAGDEQYF. CDR3 DNA: TGTGCCAGCAGCTTGGCCGCGGGGGACGAGCAGTACTTC.

V is TRBV28 and J is TRBJ2-3; TRBD1 is a possible D gene (6 bases). Trimming cost V 5 bases and J 4 bases, with 19 bases left between them. CDR1 is MDHEN, CDR2 SYDVKM, per germline. The CDR3 totals 16 residues. The CDR3 DNA follows: TGTGCCAGCAGTGGGGTGGGACAAGGTAGATCAGATACGCAGTATTTT. This translates into CASSGVGQGRSDTQYF.

CDR3 residues: CASSLGQSNQPQHF. Here the CDR3 DNA reads TGTGCCAGCAGCTTGGGACAGAGCAATCAGCCCCAGCATTTT. This chain uses TRBV5-6 with TRBJ1-5; D may be TRBD1 (5 bases). Trimming cost V 0 bases and J 1 base, with 5 bases left between them. The CDR3 runs to 14 residues. Germline CDR1 is SGHDT and CDR2 is YYEEEE.

This chain joins TRBV4-2 and TRBJ1-3; D unclear. The V end was cut by 0 bases, the J end by 3 bases, with 12 bases between. Germline V gene sequence: CDR1 LGHNA, CDR2 YNFKEQ. The CDR3 is 16 amino acids. CDR3 in amino acids: CASSQESPVYGNTIYF. The CDR3 DNA sequence: TGTGCCAGCAGCCAAGAATCGCCGGTTTATGGAAACACCATATATTTT.

The rearrangement links TRBV29-1 to TRBJ1-1, with a possible D match to TRBD1 (5 bases). V shed 2 bases and J shed 1 base, with 14 bases lying between them. CDR3 length: 15 residues. Germline CDR1 SQVTM, CDR2 ANQGSEA. The CDR3 region has the DNA TGCAGCGTTGAAAAGTATGCCGGGGGGAACACTGAAGCTTTCTTT. The encoded protein is CSVEKYAGGNTEAFF. Based on the CDR3 plus reference TRBV29-1 and TRBJ1-1, the full variable domain is SAVISQKPSRDICQRGTSLTIQCQVDSQVTMMFWYRQQPGQSLTLIATANQGSEATYESGFVIDKFPISRPNLTFSTLTVSNMSPEDSSIYLCSVEKYAGGNTEAFFGQGTRLTVV.

J is TRBJ1-2 and V is TRBV11-2; 9 nucleotides match TRBD1. CDR3 length: 15 amino acids. CDR1 and CDR2 from the germline V gene are SGHAT and FQNNGV. Trimming removed 8 bases from V and 8 bases from J; junction bases left unmatched: 15. CDR3 DNA: TGTGCCAGCGGTAACGCACTGGACAGGGGAAACGGCTACACCTTC. This translates into CASGNALDRGNGYTF.

The chain couples TRBV28 to TRBJ2-1; 8 bases match TRBD1. Germline assignment: CDR1 MDHEN and CDR2 SYDVKM. The CDR3 is 17 residues long. V shed 5 bases, J shed 0 bases, and the junction held 9 bases outside the gene matches. The CDR3 sequence is CASSKTRGPTSYNEQFF. The CDR3 bases are TGTGCCAGCAGTAAAACCAGGGGGCCCACCTCCTACAATGAGCAGTTCTTC.